The clone carrying this T cell receptor (beta chain) has a handful of counts. Its specificity is unknown. This record belongs to a study of T cells after yellow fever vaccination. About the study: SMART-Seq v4 Ultra Low Input handled preparation of low-cell-number fractions. The study's findings and limits: The CD4 and CD8 compartments had a small share of their clonotypes in common. FACS-sorted repertoires could harbor abundant contaminating bulk-population clonotypes. Most clones from primary vaccination were detected again post-booster (roughly 95% CD4, 88% CD8).

TCRdb called the 5' RACE reads again in MiXCR, with one record for every CDR3 protein. Of some 300,000 distinct CDR3 sequences listed, about 10% were seen once; the top ten hold approximately 3.3%. This specimen was CD4+ T cells sorted from PBMCs, taken 5 days after the yellow fever booster vaccination. This TCR derives from a man aged 18-30 years who received the YFV17D yellow fever vaccine.

The CDR3 loop is CASSPGTGETQYF. The DNA for the CDR3 is TGTGCCAGCAGCCCTGGGACCGGCGAGACCCAGTACTTC. V gene TRBV7-3 combines with J gene TRBJ2-5; D may be TRBD1 or TRBD2 (5 bases each). The CDR3 spans 13 residues. Trimming cost V 5 bases and J 5 bases, with 12 bases left between them. Per germline, CDR1 SGHTA and CDR2 FQGTGA. The full variable domain, in which reference TRBV7-3 and TRBJ2-5 provide the parts outside the CDR3, is GAGVSQTPSNKVTEKGKYVELRCDPISGHTALYWYRQSLGQGPEFLIYFQGTGAADDSGLPNDRFFAVRPEGSVSTLKIQRTERGDSAVYLCASSPGTGETQYFGPGTRLLVL.